This TCR beta chain was captured by sequencing in a study of T cell repertoires in cytomegalovirus infection. Study information: TCR beta signatures that were public indicated CMV infection and matching HLA type.

TCRdb analysed the reads with MiXCR anew, one entry per CDR3 protein. The sample yields about 260,000 distinct CDR3 sequences, about an eighth seen once. There are many counts of this clonotype. The CDR3 extends over 17 amino acids. CDR1 is LGHNA, CDR2 YNFKEQ, per germline. V lost 0 bases and J lost 4; bases outside the gene matches: 9. The chain couples TRBV4-2 to TRBJ2-7; 10 nucleotides align to TRBD1. The clonotype comes from a human donor in good health (CMV status not recorded). Some clones in this sample may be carry-over from other donors' samples. The source material was PBMCs. The DNA for the CDR3 is TGTGCCAGCAGCCAAGAAGGACGACAGGGGGCCATTTACGAGCAGTACTTC. Residues: CASSQEGRQGAIYEQYF.